This T cell receptor beta chain originates from a study of vaccination effects on CD4 cells after COVID-19. Only in-frame clones appear in the TCRdb table, and some are missing; sequencing was by immunoSEQ multiplex PCR. The table has under 85,000 clones, roughly 80% seen once. As concerns this clone: Antigen: not known.

Antigen-specific CD4+ T cells were first expanded with viral peptide pools by the ViraFEST assay and only then sequenced. Isolating CD4+ T cells followed ten to eleven days of culture. PBMC were cultured at around 2 million per well with 8 to 10 IU/ml IL-2 and approximately 10 ug/ml peptides. The receptor was derived from a human donor who received a COVID-19 vaccine. The specimen was CD4+ T cells from PBMCs cultured with HCoV-229E spike peptides, collected before COVID-19 vaccination.

CDR3 region: CASSYGVGNTEAFF. The CDR3, as DNA: TGTGCCAGCAGTTATGGAGTCGGAAACACTGAAGCTTTCTTT. The chain uses TRBV6-5 and TRBJ1-1, with no clear D. Germline CDR1 reads MNHEY; CDR2 reads SVGAGI. The CDR3 runs 14 residues. The germline V and J ends were trimmed by 3 bases and 2 bases, with 10 bases remaining between them.